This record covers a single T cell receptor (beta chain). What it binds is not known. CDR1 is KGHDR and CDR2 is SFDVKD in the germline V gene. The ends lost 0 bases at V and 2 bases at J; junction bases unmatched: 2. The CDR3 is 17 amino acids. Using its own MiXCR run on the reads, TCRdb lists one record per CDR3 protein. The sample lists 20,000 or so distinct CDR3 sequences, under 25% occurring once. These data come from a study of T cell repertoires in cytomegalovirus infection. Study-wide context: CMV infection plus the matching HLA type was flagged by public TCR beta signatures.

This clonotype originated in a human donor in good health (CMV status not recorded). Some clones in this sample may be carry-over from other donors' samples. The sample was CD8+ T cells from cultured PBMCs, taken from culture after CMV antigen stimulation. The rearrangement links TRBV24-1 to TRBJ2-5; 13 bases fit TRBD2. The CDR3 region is CATSDLGTSGKQETQYF. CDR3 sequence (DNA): TGTGCCACCAGTGATTTGGGGACTAGCGGGAAACAAGAGACCCAGTACTTC.